The 18 T cell receptor beta chains given below trace back to one sample, sequenced in a study of blood T cell repertoires in COVID-19 (dated by TCRdb to about 2020). The library was obtained by the immunoSEQ multiplex PCR assay. Sourced from immuneACCESS, this table was stored by TCRdb with only in-frame sequences that have V and J called. A share of the clones is absent; for the studies checked, an unresolved V gene accounts for under half, and the remainder has no known explanation. The sample table contains about 460,000 clones; only one count was recorded for approximately 90% of them. The top ten hold more than 7.5% of the sample. Sequencing used PBMCs or T cells enriched from blood (not recorded which). These receptors all stem from a woman aged 55-75 years who had recovered from COVID-19.

This chain links TRBV15 with TRBJ1-1, with 9 bases aligning to TRBD1. V dropped 3 bases and J dropped 0; count of bases not matched to a gene: 26. The CDR3 is made up of 23 amino acids. Germline CDR1 and CDR2: LNHNV and YYDKDF (reference sequence). CDR3 region: CATSSWGWPGQGRARPMNTEAFF. As DNA, the CDR3 is TGTGCCACCAGCAGCTGGGGGTGGCCGGGACAGGGTCGAGCGAGACCGATGAACACTGAAGCTTTCTTT.

The chain joins TRBV11-3 to TRBJ1-2, with D uncertain. The CDR3 is 14 residues long. Germline assignment: CDR1 SGHNT and CDR2 YENEEA. V was trimmed by 4 bases and J by 7 bases, leaving 16 bases between them. The CDR3 is CASSSLLIPGGYTF. The CDR3 DNA reads as TGTGCCAGCAGCTCTCTACTTATACCGGGTGGCTACACCTTC.

The chain has TRBV19 and TRBJ1-5, with TRBD1 matching 9 bases. Looked up from germline, CDR1 is LNHDA and CDR2 is SQIVND (reference sequence). The CDR3 covers 15 residues. Trimming removed 5 bases from V and 5 bases from J; junction bases left unmatched: 7. Here the CDR3 reads CASSRDRVTYQPQHF. The CDR3 nucleotides read TGTGCCAGTAGTCGGGACAGGGTAACGTATCAGCCCCAGCATTTT. Filled out from reference TRBV19 and TRBJ1-5, the complete variable domain reads DGGITQSPKYLFRKEGQNVTLSCEQNLNHDAMYWYRQDPGQGLRLIYYSQIVNDFQKGDIAEGYSVSREKKESFPLTVTSAQKNPTAFYLCASSRDRVTYQPQHFGDGTRLSIL.

The chain is built from TRBV5-4 and TRBJ1-1, with 12 positions matching TRBD1. CDR3 size: 16 residues. Germline V gene data show CDR1 as SGHNT and CDR2 as YYREEE (reference sequence). Trimming took 1 base from V and 4 from J; bases not matched to a gene: 5. CDR3 in amino acids: CASSLRDRGRGTEAFF. The CDR3 nucleotides read TGTGCCAGCAGCTTGAGGGACAGGGGGCGGGGCACTGAAGCTTTCTTT.

The gene calls are TRBV2 and TRBJ1-5, with D perhaps matching TRBD1 (5 bases). The CDR3 is 16 amino acids. The V and J ends lost 8 bases and 2 bases respectively, with 19 bases between them. CDR1 is SNHLY and CDR2 is FYNNEI in the germline V gene. The CDR3 reads CASGGRGGWGNQPQHF. DNA for the CDR3: TGTGCCAGCGGGGGGAGGGGTGGTTGGGGCAATCAGCCCCAGCATTTT.

The CDR3 region has the DNA TGCGCCAGCAGCTCGGCGGGGGGGCCAGGGAATGAGCAGTTCTTC. This translates into CASSSAGGPGNEQFF. The chain couples TRBV5-1 to TRBJ2-1; 9 bases are a match to TRBD2. This CDR3 comprises 15 residues. Germline V gene sequence: CDR1 SGHRS, CDR2 YFSETQ. The J segment lost 7 bases and the V segment lost 3 bases, leaving 8 bases of the junction unmatched.

The chain is built from TRBV5-4 and TRBJ2-7; 9 bases are shared with TRBD2. V lost 1 base, J lost 4 bases, and 3 bases stayed unmatched. The CDR3 is 14 amino acids. The germline gives CDR1 SGHNT, CDR2 YYREEE (reference sequence). CDR3 bases: TGTGCCAGCAGCTTGCGCGGGGGGGAATACGAGCAGTACTTC. It is translated as CASSLRGGEYEQYF.

This chain links TRBV5-4 with TRBJ1-1; the match to TRBD1 covers 9 bases. Losses at the gene ends were 5 bases for V and 0 bases for J; bases not matched to a gene: 11. The CDR3 is 17 amino acids. The germline CDR1 and CDR2 sequences are SGHNT and YYREEE (reference sequence). CDR3 loop: CASSLQGAPFMNTEAFF. Written as DNA, the CDR3 is TGTGCCAGCAGTCTACAGGGGGCTCCTTTTATGAACACTGAAGCTTTCTTT.

The rearrangement uses TRBV5-4 and TRBJ2-3; a weak D match, TRBD2 (5 bases). This CDR3 region has 15 residues. V was cut by 1 base and J by 2 bases, with 11 bases left in between. CDR1 and CDR2 (germline): SGHNT, YYREEE (reference sequence). The CDR3 region is CASSLSRGYTDTQYF. For the CDR3, the DNA is TGTGCCAGCAGCTTGTCCCGGGGATACACAGATACGCAGTATTTT. Looking up the rest from reference TRBV5-4 and TRBJ2-3 gives the full variable domain: ETGVTQSPTHLIKTRGQQVTLRCSSQSGHNTVSWYQQALGQGPQFIFQYYREEENGRGNFPPRFSGLQFPNYSSELNVNALELDDSALYLCASSLSRGYTDTQYFGPGTRLTVL.

This clone was seen a handful of times. The CDR3 region is CASSQDSGTRVYEQYF. CDR3 sequence (DNA): TGCGCCAGCAGCCAAGATTCCGGGACTAGAGTGTACGAGCAGTACTTC. This sequence joins TRBV4-1 and TRBJ2-7; 8 bases are a match to TRBD2. Germline values: CDR1 MGHRA, CDR2 YSYEKL. This CDR3 has 16 amino acids. Trimming took 0 bases from V and 4 from J; bases not matched to a gene: 8.

The V call is TRBV11-2, the J call TRBJ2-7, with 7 bases fitting TRBD2. CDR1 and CDR2 (germline): SGHAT, FQNNGV. CDR3 size: 13 residues. With 3 bases clipped from V and 6 bases from J, the junction kept 5 bases outside the gene matches. CDR3 nucleotides: TGTGCCAGCAGCTTGCCGGGACTACCCGAGCAGTACGTC. Translating it yields CASSLPGLPEQYV.

The chain employs TRBV5-6 and TRBJ2-5, with D uncertain. Germline V gene lookup returns CDR1 SGHDT and CDR2 YYEEEE. There are 15 residues in the CDR3. Trimming took 0 bases from V and 2 from J, leaving 11 bases between them. The CDR3 DNA reads TGTGCCAGCAGCTTGGAGCAGACTGGGCAAGAGACCCAGTACTTC. It translates to CASSLEQTGQETQYF.

This clone was seen once. The V call is TRBV30, the J call TRBJ1-5; 9 positions agree with TRBD1. V shed 2 bases and J 4 bases; nucleotides not matched to a gene: 6. The CDR3 consists of 15 residues. CDR1 GTSNPN and CDR2 SVGIG come from the germline V gene (reference sequence). CDR3 DNA sequence: TGTGCCTGGAGTCCCCAGGGACAGGGTAATCAGCCCCAGCATTTT. This translates into CAWSPQGQGNQPQHF.

The CDR3 nucleotides read TGTGCCAGCAGTTACGACAGGGGCAACACTGAAGCTTTCTTT. It codes for CASSYDRGNTEAFF. The genes are TRBV6-5 and TRBJ1-1, with 8 bases lining up with TRBD1. This CDR3 has 14 residues. The junction had 1 base not matched to a gene; V was cut back by 2 bases and J by 2 bases. Germline V gene data show CDR1 as MNHEY and CDR2 as SVGAGI.

V and J are TRBV3-1 (or the pseudogene TRBV3-2) and TRBJ2-7, with D maybe TRBD1 (6 bases). CDR3 length: 14 residues. Trimming took off 0 bases at V and 3 bases at J, with 9 bases between the two ends. Germline-derived CDR1 and CDR2 are LGHDT and YNNKEL (reference sequence). CDR3: CASSQEAGDYEQYF. In DNA, the CDR3 is TGTGCCAGCAGCCAAGAAGCAGGGGACTACGAGCAGTACTTC.

This clone was seen only a few times. The chain has TRBV3-1 (or the pseudogene TRBV3-2) and TRBJ1-3; D is unresolved. The germline V gene has CDR1 LGHDT and CDR2 YNNKEL (reference sequence). The CDR3 is made up of 15 amino acids. With 4 bases removed from V and 2 bases from J, the gap between germline ends came to 12 bases. This chain's CDR3 is CASSRRGPTGNTIYF. CDR3 nucleotides: TGTGCCAGCAGCCGTCGTGGGCCTACTGGAAACACCATATATTTT.

This chain joins TRBV2 and TRBJ2-1; D may be TRBD1 (8 bases). V shed 7 bases and J shed 4 bases, with 23 bases lying between them. The CDR3 is 17 amino acids. From germline, CDR1 is SNHLY and CDR2 FYNNEI. Here the CDR3 reads CASTGGGSHRGYNEQFF. The CDR3 coding sequence is TGTGCCAGCACCGGCGGGGGCTCCCACAGGGGGTACAATGAGCAGTTCTTC.

This clone was recorded once. The CDR3 nucleotides are TGTGCCAGCTCACCTACAGGCTCTGGGGCCAACGTCCTGACTTTC. This translates into CASSPTGSGANVLTF. V gene TRBV18 combines with J gene TRBJ2-6, with a possible D match to TRBD1 (5 bases). Looked up from germline, CDR1 is KGHSH and CDR2 is LQKENI. V dropped 3 bases and J dropped 0 bases, with 6 bases sitting between them. This CDR3 comprises 15 residues.